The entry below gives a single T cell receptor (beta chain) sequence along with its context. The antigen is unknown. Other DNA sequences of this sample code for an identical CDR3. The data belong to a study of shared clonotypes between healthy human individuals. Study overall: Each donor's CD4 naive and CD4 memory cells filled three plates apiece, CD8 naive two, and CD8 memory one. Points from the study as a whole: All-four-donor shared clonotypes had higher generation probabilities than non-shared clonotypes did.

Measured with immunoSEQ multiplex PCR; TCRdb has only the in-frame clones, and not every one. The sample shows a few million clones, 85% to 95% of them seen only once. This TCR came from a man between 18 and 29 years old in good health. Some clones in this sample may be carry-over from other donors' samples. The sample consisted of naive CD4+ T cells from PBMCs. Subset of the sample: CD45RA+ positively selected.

The CDR3 DNA reads as TGTGCCAGCAGCTTGACAGGCCCTAGCACAGATACGCAGTATTTT. This codes for CASSLTGPSTDTQYF. This chain links TRBV7-3 with TRBJ2-3; a weak D match, TRBD1 (6 bases). The CDR3 is 15 amino acids. Trimming removed 3 bases at V and 0 bases at J, with 10 bases between. Germline V gene data show CDR1 as SGHTA and CDR2 as FQGTGA.